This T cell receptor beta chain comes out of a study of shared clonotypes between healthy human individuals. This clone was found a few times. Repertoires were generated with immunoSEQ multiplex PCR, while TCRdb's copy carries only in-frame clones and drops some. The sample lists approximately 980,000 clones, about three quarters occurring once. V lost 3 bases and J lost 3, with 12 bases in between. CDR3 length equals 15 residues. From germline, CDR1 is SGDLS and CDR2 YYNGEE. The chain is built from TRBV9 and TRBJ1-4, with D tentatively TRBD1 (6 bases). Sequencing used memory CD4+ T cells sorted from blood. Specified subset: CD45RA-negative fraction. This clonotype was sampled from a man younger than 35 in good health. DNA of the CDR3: TGTGCCAGCAGCGCTACAGGGTGGGCTAATGAAAAACTGTTTTTT. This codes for CASSATGWANEKLFF.